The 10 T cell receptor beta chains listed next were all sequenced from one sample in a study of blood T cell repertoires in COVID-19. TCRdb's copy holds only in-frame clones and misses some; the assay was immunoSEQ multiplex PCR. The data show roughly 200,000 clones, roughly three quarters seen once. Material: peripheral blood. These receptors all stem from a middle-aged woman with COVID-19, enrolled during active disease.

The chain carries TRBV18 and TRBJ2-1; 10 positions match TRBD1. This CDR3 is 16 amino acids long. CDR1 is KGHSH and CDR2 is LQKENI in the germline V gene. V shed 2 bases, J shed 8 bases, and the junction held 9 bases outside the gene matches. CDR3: CASSPGQGGLMYEQFF. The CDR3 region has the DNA TGTGCCAGCTCACCAGGACAGGGGGGCCTTATGTATGAGCAGTTCTTC.

The CDR3 reads CATSRESAGAIYEQYF. CDR3 in DNA: TGTGCCACCAGCAGAGAGTCGGCGGGGGCAATTTACGAGCAGTACTTC. The chain uses TRBV15 and TRBJ2-7; a possible D gene is TRBD2 (7 bases). The CDR3 runs 16 residues. Germline V gene sequence: CDR1 LNHNV, CDR2 YYDKDF (reference sequence). Deletions cut 0 bases from V and 4 bases from J, with 16 bases between. Combining the CDR3 with reference TRBV15 and TRBJ2-7 gives the whole variable domain DAMVIQNPRYQVTQFGKPVTLSCSQTLNHNVMYWYQQKSSQAPKLLFHYYDKDFNNEADTPDNFQSRRPNTSFCFLDIRSPGLGDTAMYLCATSRESAGAIYEQYFGPGTRLTVT.

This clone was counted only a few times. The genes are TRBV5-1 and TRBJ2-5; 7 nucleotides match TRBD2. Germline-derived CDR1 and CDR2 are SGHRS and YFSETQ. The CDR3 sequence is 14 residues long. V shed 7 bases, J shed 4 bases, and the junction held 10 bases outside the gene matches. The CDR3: CASGEGSWRETQYF. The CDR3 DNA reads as TGCGCCAGCGGGGAGGGGAGCTGGCGAGAGACCCAGTACTTC.

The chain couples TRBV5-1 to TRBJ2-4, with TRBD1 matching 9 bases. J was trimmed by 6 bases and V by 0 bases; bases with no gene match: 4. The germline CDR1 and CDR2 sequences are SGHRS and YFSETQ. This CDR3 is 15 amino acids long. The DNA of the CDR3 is TGCGCCAGCAGCTTGGGACAGGGGGTTGGAAACATTCAGTACTTC. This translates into CASSLGQGVGNIQYF.

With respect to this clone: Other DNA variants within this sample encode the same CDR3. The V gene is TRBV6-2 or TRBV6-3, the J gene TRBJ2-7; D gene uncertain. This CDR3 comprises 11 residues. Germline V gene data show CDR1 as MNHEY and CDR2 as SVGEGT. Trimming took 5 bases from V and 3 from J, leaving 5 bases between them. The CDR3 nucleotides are TGTGCCAGCAGTCCCCTCTACGAGCAGTACTTC. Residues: CASSPLYEQYF.

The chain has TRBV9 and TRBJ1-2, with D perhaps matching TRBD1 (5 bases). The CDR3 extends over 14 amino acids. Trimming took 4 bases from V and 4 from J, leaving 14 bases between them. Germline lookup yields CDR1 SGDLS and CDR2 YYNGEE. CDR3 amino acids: CASSQGVLGYGYTF. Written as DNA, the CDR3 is TGTGCCAGCAGCCAAGGGGTGCTCGGCTATGGCTACACCTTC.

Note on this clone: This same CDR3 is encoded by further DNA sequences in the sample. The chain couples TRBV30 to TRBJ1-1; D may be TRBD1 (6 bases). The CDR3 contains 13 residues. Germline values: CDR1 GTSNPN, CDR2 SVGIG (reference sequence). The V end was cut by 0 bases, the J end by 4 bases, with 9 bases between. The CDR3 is CAWSVGGVTEAFF. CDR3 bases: TGTGCCTGGAGTGTAGGGGGGGTCACTGAAGCTTTCTTT. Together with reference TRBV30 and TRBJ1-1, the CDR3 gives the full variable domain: SQTIHQWPATLVQPVGSPLSLECTVEGTSNPNLYWYRQAAGRGLQLLFYSVGIGQISSEVPQNLSASRPQDRQFILSSKKLLLSDSGFYLCAWSVGGVTEAFFGQGTRLTVV.

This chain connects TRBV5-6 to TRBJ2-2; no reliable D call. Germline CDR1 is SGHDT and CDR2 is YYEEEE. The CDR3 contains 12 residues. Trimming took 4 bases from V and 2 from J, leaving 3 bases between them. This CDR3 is CASSLNTGELFF. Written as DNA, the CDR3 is TGTGCCAGCAGCCTTAACACCGGGGAGCTGTTTTTT.

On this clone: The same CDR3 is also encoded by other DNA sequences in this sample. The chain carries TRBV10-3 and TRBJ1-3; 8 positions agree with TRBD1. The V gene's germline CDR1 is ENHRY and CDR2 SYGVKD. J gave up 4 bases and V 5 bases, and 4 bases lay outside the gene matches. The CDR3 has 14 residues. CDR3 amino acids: CAISPTGAGNTIYF. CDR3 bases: TGTGCCATCAGTCCGACAGGGGCGGGAAACACCATATATTTT.

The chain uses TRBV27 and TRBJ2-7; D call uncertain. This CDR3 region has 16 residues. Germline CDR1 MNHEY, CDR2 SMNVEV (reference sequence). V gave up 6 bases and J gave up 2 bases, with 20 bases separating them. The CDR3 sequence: CASSMRLDTPPYEQYF. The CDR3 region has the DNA TGTGCCAGCAGCATGAGGCTGGATACCCCCCCCTACGAGCAGTACTTC.